The 26 T cell receptor beta chains below were found in one sample sequenced in a study of blood T cell repertoires in COVID-19 (dated by TCRdb to 2018 to 2021). Libraries were prepared through the immunoSEQ multiplex PCR assay. In TCRdb, the immuneACCESS table is reduced to in-frame sequences with V and J assigned. These tables do not hold every clone; where another copy was compared, an unresolved V gene accounts for under half, and the others remain unexplained. The table for this sample lists about 480,000 clones; more than 85% of them were counted only once. Of the sample, 6.5% to 8.5% is held by the ten largest clones. Sequencing was done on a sample of PBMCs or T cells enriched from blood (not recorded which). The receptors originated from a woman aged 55-69 years who had recovered from COVID-19.

The J gene is TRBJ2-7, the V gene TRBV6-6; 7 bases line up with TRBD1. This CDR3 comprises 13 residues. Germline-derived CDR1 and CDR2 are MNHNY and SVGAGI (reference sequence). The junction had 6 bases not matched to a gene; V was cut back by 7 bases and J by 3 bases. CDR3 loop: CASIGQVVYEQYF. As DNA, the CDR3 is TGTGCCAGCATCGGACAGGTCGTCTACGAGCAGTACTTC.

This chain links TRBV3-1 (or the pseudogene TRBV3-2) with TRBJ1-2, with D perhaps TRBD1 (6 bases). Trimming pared 0 bases from V and 7 bases from J, leaving 15 bases between. Germline CDR1 is LGHDT and CDR2 is YNNKEL (reference sequence). The CDR3 consists of 15 residues. For the CDR3, the DNA is TGTGCCAGCAGCCAAGAAGGGACATTTGTTCTTGGCTACACCTTC. Its protein product is CASSQEGTFVLGYTF.

This sequence joins TRBV4-1 and TRBJ2-7, with D possibly matching TRBD2 (6 bases). The CDR3 runs 15 residues. Germline values: CDR1 MGHRA, CDR2 YSYEKL. V was trimmed by 3 bases and J by 6 bases, leaving 18 bases between them. The CDR3 DNA reads TGCGCCAGCAGCCACCTCCTGGGGACTGAGACCGAGCAGTACTTC. This gives the protein CASSHLLGTETEQYF.

The chain uses TRBV7-8 and TRBJ2-3; 8 bases fit TRBD2. Germline CDR1 SGHVS, CDR2 FQNEAQ. The ends lost 1 base at V and 3 bases at J; junction bases unmatched: 9. The CDR3 extends over 17 amino acids. The CDR3 reads CASSLVGGGTRTDTQYF. CDR3 DNA sequence: TGTGCCAGCAGCTTAGTCGGCGGGGGGACCAGAACAGATACGCAGTATTTT.

V usage is TRBV28 and J usage is TRBJ2-1; 10 bases align to TRBD2. The CDR3 has 16 residues. V dropped 3 bases and J dropped 14; count of bases not matched to a gene: 16. In germline, CDR1 is MDHEN, CDR2 SYDVKM. The CDR3 spells CASSLAPQSGGAWKFF. DNA for the CDR3: TGTGCCAGCAGTTTGGCCCCGCAGAGCGGGGGGGCGTGGAAGTTCTTC.

J is TRBJ2-1 and V is TRBV4-1; 8 bases are shared with TRBD2. V was clipped by 8 bases and J by 0 bases; unmatched bases: 18. Germline values: CDR1 MGHRA, CDR2 YSYEKL. The CDR3 sequence is 19 residues long. CDR3 residues: CASGRFGTRELPSYNEQFF. The CDR3 bases are TGCGCCAGCGGACGATTCGGGACTAGGGAATTACCCTCCTACAATGAGCAGTTCTTC.

This chain uses TRBV5-1 with TRBJ2-3, with 10 positions matching TRBD2. The CDR3 loop spans 16 amino acids. Germline assignment: CDR1 SGHRS and CDR2 YFSETQ. The V and J ends lost 0 bases and 4 bases, in that order; junction bases with no gene match: 5. The CDR3 DNA follows: TGCGCCAGCAGCTTGGCAGCGGGGGGGACCTCAGATACGCAGTATTTT. Its translation is CASSLAAGGTSDTQYF.

The CDR3 DNA reads TGCGCCAGCAGCCAAGGACAGGGGGCGGACACTGAAGCTTTCTTT. The encoded protein is CASSQGQGADTEAFF. The V and J genes are TRBV4-1 and TRBJ1-1; 10 nucleotides align to TRBD1. The CDR3 extends over 15 amino acids. Germline assignment: CDR1 MGHRA and CDR2 YSYEKL. The trim removed 1 base at V and 3 bases at J, leaving 2 bases unmatched.

The count of this clone is one. This rearrangement joins TRBV29-1 to TRBJ1-2, with D possibly matching TRBD1 (5 bases). CDR3 length: 15 residues. Trimming removed 7 bases from V and 1 base from J, with 19 bases in between. Germline CDR1 reads SQVTM; CDR2 reads ANQGSEA. The CDR3 sequence is CSADRTGDFNYGYTF. In DNA, the CDR3 is TGCAGCGCAGACCGTACAGGAGATTTTAACTATGGCTACACCTTC. Full variable domain (remainder filled in from reference TRBV29-1 and TRBJ1-2): SAVISQKPSRDICQRGTSLTIQCQVDSQVTMMFWYRQQPGQSLTLIATANQGSEATYESGFVIDKFPISRPNLTFSTLTVSNMSPEDSSIYLCSADRTGDFNYGYTFGSGTRLTVV.

The genes are TRBV5-4 and TRBJ2-3; 7 positions match TRBD2. The CDR3 runs to 17 residues. Germline CDR1 is SGHNT and CDR2 is YYREEE (reference sequence). Trimming took 5 bases from V and 4 from J; bases not matched to a gene: 16. CDR3 in DNA: TGTGCCAGCAGTGGGGGGAGGGGCCCGGGTGCGGCAGATACGCAGTATTTT. It is translated as CASSGGRGPGAADTQYF.

CDR3 DNA sequence: TGCGCCAGCAGCTTGTATTGGACAGGGAATAATTCACCCCTCCACTTT. Residues: CASSLYWTGNNSPLHF. The V call is TRBV5-1, the J call TRBJ1-6; TRBD1 aligns across 8 bases. V shed 1 base and J 5 bases; nucleotides not matched to a gene: 5. CDR3 length: 16 residues. Germline values: CDR1 SGHRS, CDR2 YFSETQ.

V gene TRBV18 combines with J gene TRBJ2-1; 7 bases map to TRBD1. This CDR3 is built from 15 residues. The ends lost 3 bases at V and 6 bases at J; junction bases unmatched: 8. CDR1 and CDR2 from the germline V gene are KGHSH and LQKENI. CDR3 in DNA: TGTGCCAGCTCACCCCAACCCGGGACAGTCAATGAGCAGTTCTTC. Protein sequence: CASSPQPGTVNEQFF.

A few counts support this clone. The V and J genes are TRBV30 and TRBJ1-5; no reliable D call. The CDR3 is 17 amino acids. The V and J ends lost 0 bases and 0 bases respectively, with 15 bases between them. Germline V lookup: CDR1 GTSNPN, CDR2 SVGIG (reference sequence). The CDR3 bases are TGTGCCTGGAGTGTCGCCGGAGGACCTTATAGCAATCAGCCCCAGCATTTT. Translating gives CAWSVAGGPYSNQPQHF.

The chain employs TRBV14 and TRBJ1-1; 10 bases align to TRBD1. The CDR3 consists of 14 residues. Germline V CDR1 and CDR2: SGHDN, FVKESK. The V segment lost 6 bases and the J segment 1 base; nucleotides outside the gene matches: 2. CDR3 DNA: TGTGCCAGCAGACGACAGGGGGCGAACACTGAAGCTTTCTTT. Protein product: CASRRQGANTEAFF.

This clone was observed once. DNA of the CDR3: TGTGCCAGCAGTTCGCCGGGATCTCGAGAGACCCAGTACTTC. Translated: CASSSPGSRETQYF. This chain links TRBV6-5 with TRBJ2-5; a weak D match, TRBD2 (5 bases). The CDR3 length is 14 residues. V lost 4 bases and J 4 bases, leaving 13 bases between the germline ends. Germline V CDR1 and CDR2: MNHEY, SVGAGI.

A few counts support this clone. The V call is TRBV2, the J call TRBJ2-6; D remains ambiguous. Trimming left V 6 bases short and J 3 bases short, with 12 bases between. CDR1 SNHLY and CDR2 FYNNEI come from the germline V gene. The CDR3 covers 15 residues. For the CDR3, the DNA is TGTGCCAGCAGACATGACGGGTTTGGGGCCAACGTCCTGACTTTC. Translated, it gives CASRHDGFGANVLTF.

The V gene is TRBV4-2, the J gene TRBJ2-3; TRBD2 aligns across 13 bases. Germline CDR1 is LGHNA and CDR2 is YNFKEQ. The length of the CDR3 is 17 residues. V lost 1 base to trimming and J lost 1 base; unmatched junction nucleotides: 2. CDR3 sequence reads: CASSQVGLAGGTDTQYF. As DNA, the CDR3 is TGTGCCAGCAGCCAAGTAGGACTAGCGGGGGGCACAGATACGCAGTATTTT.

A note on this clone: Other DNA sequences in this specimen translate into the identical CDR3. The V gene is TRBV11-2, the J gene TRBJ2-1, with a weak D call TRBD1 (5 bases). This CDR3 is built from 13 residues. Deletions cut 4 bases from V and 4 bases from J, with 8 bases between. Germline CDR1 is SGHAT and CDR2 is FQNNGV. The CDR3 is CASSSRQYNEQFF. CDR3 in DNA: TGTGCCAGCAGCTCGAGACAGTACAATGAGCAGTTCTTC.

V usage is TRBV27 and J usage is TRBJ2-7; TRBD1 might be the D (6 bases). Germline V lookup: CDR1 MNHEY, CDR2 SMNVEV (reference sequence). The length of the CDR3 is 15 residues. Trimming cost V 1 base and J 7 bases, with 17 bases left between them. The DNA for the CDR3 is TGTGCCAGCAGTTTATTGGGCCAGGGGTTAGGGGAGCAGTACTTC. As protein: CASSLLGQGLGEQYF.

The chain combines TRBV3-1 (or the pseudogene TRBV3-2) with TRBJ2-3; 8 nucleotides match TRBD2. The germline CDR1 and CDR2 sequences are LGHDT and YNNKEL (reference sequence). The CDR3 spans 14 residues. Trimming at V came to 5 bases and at J to 6 bases, leaving 7 bases not matched to a gene. CDR3 in DNA: TGTGCCAGCAGCTTTCGGGGGGGCCTCGATACGCAGTATTTT. Protein sequence: CASSFRGGLDTQYF.

The chain recombines TRBV29-1 with TRBJ2-2; TRBD2 aligns across 10 bases. The CDR3 spans 16 residues. In germline, CDR1 is SQVTM, CDR2 ANQGSEA. The junction had 8 bases not matched to a gene; V was cut back by 3 bases and J by 4 bases. The CDR3 loop is CSVERAGGFGTGELFF. The CDR3 DNA sequence: TGCAGCGTTGAGCGAGCGGGGGGGTTTGGCACCGGGGAGCTGTTTTTT.

The chain uses TRBV5-1 and TRBJ2-7, with 9 bases aligning to TRBD1. Trimming cost V 4 bases and J 1 base; bases outside gene matches: 9. The germline CDR1 and CDR2 sequences are SGHRS and YFSETQ. The CDR3 sequence is 16 residues long. In nucleotides, the CDR3 is TGCGCCAGCAGCCACGACGGGACAGGGATTTCCTACGAGCAGTACTTC. It encodes CASSHDGTGISYEQYF.

This clone has only a few counts. The V and J genes are TRBV7-9 and TRBJ1-1, with a weak D call TRBD1 (6 bases). The CDR3 is made up of 15 amino acids. V was trimmed by 5 bases and J by 0 bases, leaving 13 bases between them. CDR1 and CDR2 from the germline V gene are SEHNR and FQNEAQ (reference sequence). The CDR3 reads CASSPTGSLNTEAFF. In DNA form, the CDR3 reads TGTGCCAGCAGCCCGACAGGTTCCTTGAACACTGAAGCTTTCTTT.

The V and J genes are TRBV5-6 and TRBJ2-1; 8 bases fit TRBD1. There are 13 residues in the CDR3. Looked up from germline, CDR1 is SGHDT and CDR2 is YYEEEE. With 3 bases clipped from V and 5 bases from J, the junction kept 1 base outside the gene matches. The CDR3 sequence is CASSWTGNNEQFF. For the CDR3, the DNA is TGTGCCAGCAGCTGGACAGGGAACAATGAGCAGTTCTTC. The full variable domain, with the rest looked up from reference TRBV5-6 and TRBJ2-1, is DAGVTQSPTHLIKTRGQQVTLRCSPKSGHDTVSWYQQALGQGPQFIFQYYEEEERQRGNFPDRFSGHQFPNYSSELNVNALLLGDSALYLCASSWTGNNEQFFGPGTRLTVL.

For the CDR3, the DNA is TGTGCCAGTAGTATTGGGACAGGGGGCGCGACTAATGAAAAACTGTTTTTT. This codes for CASSIGTGGATNEKLFF. The V and J genes are TRBV19 and TRBJ1-4; 12 nucleotides agree with TRBD1. CDR1 is LNHDA and CDR2 is SQIVND in the germline V gene (reference sequence). This CDR3 is 17 amino acids long. J was trimmed by 2 bases and V by 3 bases; bases with no gene match: 4.

The genes are TRBV5-1 and TRBJ1-2, with 8 bases that match TRBD1. Unmatched junction bases numbered 5, after V lost 4 bases and J lost 0 bases. Germline V gives CDR1 SGHRS, CDR2 YFSETQ. CDR3 length: 15 residues. The CDR3 DNA is TGCGCCAGCAGCCTTTCAGGGGGCACTAACTATGGCTACACCTTC. Encoded protein: CASSLSGGTNYGYTF.